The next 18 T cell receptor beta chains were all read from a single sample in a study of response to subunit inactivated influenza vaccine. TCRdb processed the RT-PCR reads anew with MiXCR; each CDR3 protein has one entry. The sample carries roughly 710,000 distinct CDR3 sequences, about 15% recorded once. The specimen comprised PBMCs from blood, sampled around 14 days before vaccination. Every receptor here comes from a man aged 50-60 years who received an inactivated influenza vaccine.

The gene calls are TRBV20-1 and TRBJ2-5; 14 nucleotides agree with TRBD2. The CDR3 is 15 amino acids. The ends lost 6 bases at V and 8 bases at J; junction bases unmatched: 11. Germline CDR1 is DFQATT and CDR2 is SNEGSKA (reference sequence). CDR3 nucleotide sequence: TGCAGTGCCGCGGGACTAGCGGGAGCCCCAAGAACCCAGTACTTC. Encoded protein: CSAAGLAGAPRTQYF.

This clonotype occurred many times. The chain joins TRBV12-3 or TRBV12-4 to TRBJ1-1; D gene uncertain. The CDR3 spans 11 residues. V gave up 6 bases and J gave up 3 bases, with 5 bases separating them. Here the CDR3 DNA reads TGTGCCAGCAGAAGTTACACTGAAGCTTTCTTT. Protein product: CASRSYTEAFF.

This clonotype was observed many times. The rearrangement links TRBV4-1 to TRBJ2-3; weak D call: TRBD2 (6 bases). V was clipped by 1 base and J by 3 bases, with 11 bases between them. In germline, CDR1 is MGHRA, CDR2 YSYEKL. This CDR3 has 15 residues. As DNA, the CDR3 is TGCGCCAGCAGCCAAGGACCACTAGCAACAGATACGCAGTATTTT. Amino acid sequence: CASSQGPLATDTQYF.

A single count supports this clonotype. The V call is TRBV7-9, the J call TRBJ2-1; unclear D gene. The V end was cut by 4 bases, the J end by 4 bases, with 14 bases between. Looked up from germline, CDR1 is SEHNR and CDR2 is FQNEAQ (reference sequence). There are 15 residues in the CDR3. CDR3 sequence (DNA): TGTGCCAGCAGCTCCACGATTTATCGTTACAATGAGCAGTTCTTC. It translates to CASSSTIYRYNEQFF.

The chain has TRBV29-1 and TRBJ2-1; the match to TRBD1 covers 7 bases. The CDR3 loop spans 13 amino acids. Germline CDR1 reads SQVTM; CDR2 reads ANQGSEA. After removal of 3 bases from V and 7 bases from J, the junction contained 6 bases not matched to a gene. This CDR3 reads CSVDPAGGNEQFF. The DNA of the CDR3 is TGCAGCGTTGACCCGGCAGGGGGAAATGAGCAGTTCTTC.

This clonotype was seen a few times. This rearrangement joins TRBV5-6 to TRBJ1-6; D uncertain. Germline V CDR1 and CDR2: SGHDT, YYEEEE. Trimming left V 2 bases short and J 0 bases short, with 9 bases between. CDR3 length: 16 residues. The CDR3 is CASSLGPSSYNSPLHF. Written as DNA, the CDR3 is TGTGCCAGCAGCTTAGGACCGAGCTCCTATAATTCACCCCTCCACTTT.

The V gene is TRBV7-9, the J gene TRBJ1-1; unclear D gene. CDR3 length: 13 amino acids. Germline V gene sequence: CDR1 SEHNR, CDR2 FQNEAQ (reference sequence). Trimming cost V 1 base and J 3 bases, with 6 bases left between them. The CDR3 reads CASSLVYHTEAFF. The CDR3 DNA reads TGTGCCAGCAGCTTAGTATACCACACTGAAGCTTTCTTT.

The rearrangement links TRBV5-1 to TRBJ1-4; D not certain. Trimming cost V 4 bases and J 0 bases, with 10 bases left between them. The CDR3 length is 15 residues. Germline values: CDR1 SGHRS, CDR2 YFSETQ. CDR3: CASSRMGATNEKLFF. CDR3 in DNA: TGCGCCAGCAGCAGGATGGGAGCAACTAATGAAAAACTGTTTTTT.

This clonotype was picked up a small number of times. CDR3 bases: TGTGCCAGCAGCTTATCCGGCCGGACAGGGAGAAACTATGGCTACACCTTC. Protein: CASSLSGRTGRNYGYTF. The genes are TRBV7-9 and TRBJ1-2; TRBD1 agrees at 8 bases. Unmatched junction bases numbered 10, after V lost 2 bases and J lost 2 bases. The CDR3 spans 17 residues. Germline lookup yields CDR1 SEHNR and CDR2 FQNEAQ (reference sequence).

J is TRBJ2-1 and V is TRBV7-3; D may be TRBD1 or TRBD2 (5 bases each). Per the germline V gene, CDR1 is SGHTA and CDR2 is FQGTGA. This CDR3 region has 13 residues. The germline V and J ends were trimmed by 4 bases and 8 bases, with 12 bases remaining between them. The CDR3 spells CASSSGGQDEQFF. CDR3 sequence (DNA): TGTGCCAGCAGCTCAGGAGGACAAGATGAGCAGTTCTTC.

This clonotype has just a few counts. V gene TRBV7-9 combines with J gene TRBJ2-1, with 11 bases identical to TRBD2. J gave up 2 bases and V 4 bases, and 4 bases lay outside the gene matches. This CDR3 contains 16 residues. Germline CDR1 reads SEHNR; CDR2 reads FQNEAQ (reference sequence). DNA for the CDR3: TGTGCCAGCAGCTCCCTTAGCGGGAGGGCCTACAATGAGCAGTTCTTC. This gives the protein CASSSLSGRAYNEQFF.

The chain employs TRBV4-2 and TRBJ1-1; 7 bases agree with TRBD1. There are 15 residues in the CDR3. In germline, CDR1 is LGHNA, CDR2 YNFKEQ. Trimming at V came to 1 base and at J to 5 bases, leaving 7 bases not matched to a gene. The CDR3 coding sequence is TGTGCCAGCAGCCAAGTCGCAGGGGGTCTTACTGAAGCTTTCTTT. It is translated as CASSQVAGGLTEAFF.

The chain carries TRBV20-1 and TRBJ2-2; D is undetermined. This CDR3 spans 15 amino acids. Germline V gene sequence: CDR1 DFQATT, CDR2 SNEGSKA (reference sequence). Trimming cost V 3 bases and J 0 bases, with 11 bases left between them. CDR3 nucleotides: TGCAGTGCTAGGGAAAGAATAGCGAACACCGGGGAGCTGTTTTTT. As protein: CSARERIANTGELFF.

The CDR3 nucleotides read TGCGCCAGCAGCTTGGCGCAGGGCCCCAACGTCCTGACTTTC. It translates to CASSLAQGPNVLTF. The chain combines TRBV5-1 with TRBJ2-6, with D possibly TRBD1 on 5 matching bases. Trimming stripped 0 bases from V and 8 bases from J, with 9 bases between. This CDR3 is 14 amino acids long. Germline V lookup: CDR1 SGHRS, CDR2 YFSETQ.

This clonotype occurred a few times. CDR3 residues: CASSDGSTGELFF. The CDR3 DNA is TGCGCCAGCAGCGACGGGAGTACCGGGGAGCTGTTTTTT. The V and J genes are TRBV5-1 and TRBJ2-2; D may be TRBD2 (6 bases). CDR1 is SGHRS and CDR2 is YFSETQ in the germline V gene. Trimming left V 4 bases short and J 5 bases short, with 9 bases between. The CDR3 is 13 amino acids.

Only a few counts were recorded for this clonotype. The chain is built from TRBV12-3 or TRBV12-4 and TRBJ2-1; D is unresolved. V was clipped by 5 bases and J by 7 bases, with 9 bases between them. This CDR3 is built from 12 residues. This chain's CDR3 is CASSPELNEQFF. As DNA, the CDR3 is TGTGCCAGCAGTCCAGAGTTGAATGAGCAGTTCTTC.

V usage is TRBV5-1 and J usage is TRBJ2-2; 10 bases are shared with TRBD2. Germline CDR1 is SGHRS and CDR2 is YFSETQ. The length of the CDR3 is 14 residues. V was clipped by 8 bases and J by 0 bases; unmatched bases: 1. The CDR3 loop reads CASLAGANTGELFF. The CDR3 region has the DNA TGCGCCAGTCTAGCGGGAGCGAACACCGGGGAGCTGTTTTTT.

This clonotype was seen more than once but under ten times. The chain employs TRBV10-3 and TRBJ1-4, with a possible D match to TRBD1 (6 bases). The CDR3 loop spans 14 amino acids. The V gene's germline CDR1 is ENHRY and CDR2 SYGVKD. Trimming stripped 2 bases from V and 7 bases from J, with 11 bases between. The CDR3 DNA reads TGTGCCATCAGTGAGCGGGGGGCTGGTGAAAAACTGTTTTTT. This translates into CAISERGAGEKLFF.